Shown below are 14 T cell receptor beta chains from a single sample sequenced in a study of spatial heterogeneity in lung cancer. These receptors are not linked to any known antigen. Each CDR3 protein is one row after TCRdb ran MiXCR on the 5' RACE reads. The sample lists about 3,800 distinct CDR3 sequences, under 45% occurring once. Overall study results and limits: Counts that tracked tumor mutation counts were those of expanded intratumoral alpha and beta TCRs.

The time point here: sample taken at primary tumor resection. Sequenced material: lung tumor tissue, taken at surgery. The receptor source for this set is a male donor with early-stage non-small cell lung cancer.

The rearrangement joins TRBV2 to TRBJ2-5, with D maybe TRBD2 (5 bases). In germline, CDR1 is SNHLY, CDR2 FYNNEI. Deletions cut 3 bases from V and 5 bases from J, with 13 bases between. The CDR3 has 14 amino acids. CDR3 bases: TGTGCCAGCAGTGAGACTACGCCCCGGGAGACCCAGTACTTC. Translated: CASSETTPRETQYF.

This clonotype was counted a few times. This chain links TRBV28 with TRBJ2-3, with a possible D match to TRBD2 (6 bases). Germline assignment: CDR1 MDHEN and CDR2 SYDVKM. The CDR3 is made up of 14 amino acids. The V gene lost 10 bases and the J gene lost 5 bases, with 19 bases spanning the gap. CDR3 sequence: CATQFRGSRDTQYF. In nucleotides, the CDR3 is TGTGCCACCCAGTTTCGGGGGTCTAGAGATACGCAGTATTTT.

V is TRBV4-2 and J is TRBJ2-2; 10 positions match TRBD2. The V and J ends lost 8 bases and 4 bases, in that order; junction bases with no gene match: 10. Germline V CDR1 and CDR2: LGHNA, YNFKEQ. This CDR3 is 16 amino acids long. CDR3 in DNA: TGTGCCAGCCGGGGGAGCGGGAGGGCCGCCACCGGGGAGCTGTTTTTT. Protein sequence: CASRGSGRAATGELFF.

The V call is TRBV7-9, the J call TRBJ2-5, with D possibly TRBD1 on 5 matching bases. Deletions cut 2 bases from V and 4 bases from J, with 5 bases between. Per the germline V gene, CDR1 is SEHNR and CDR2 is FQNEAQ (reference sequence). The CDR3 length is 12 residues. The CDR3 DNA reads TGTGCCAGCAGCTTACAGGGAGAGACCCAGTACTTC. Translation gives CASSLQGETQYF.

J is TRBJ2-2 and V is TRBV5-1; maybe TRBD1 (6 bases). CDR3 length equals 14 residues. V gave up 4 bases and J gave up 1 base, with 8 bases separating them. Germline-derived CDR1 and CDR2 are SGHRS and YFSETQ. The CDR3, as DNA: TGCGCCAGCAGCGGGACAATGAACACCGGGGAGCTGTTTTTT. Amino acid sequence: CASSGTMNTGELFF.

The rearrangement links TRBV11-2 to TRBJ2-5; D gene ambiguous. CDR1 and CDR2 from the germline V gene are SGHAT and FQNNGV. Trimming removed 5 bases from V and 5 bases from J, with 6 bases in between. The CDR3 spans 11 residues. In DNA, the CDR3 is TGTGCCAGCAGCGCCCCCGAGACCCAGTACTTC. Protein sequence: CASSAPETQYF.

This clonotype came up a few times. V gene TRBV11-2 combines with J gene TRBJ2-1, with 8 bases matching TRBD1. V shed 5 bases and J 8 bases; nucleotides not matched to a gene: 17. Per germline, CDR1 SGHAT and CDR2 FQNNGV. The CDR3 consists of 17 residues. The CDR3 sequence is CASSLFNTGGVLDEQFF. The CDR3 DNA reads TGTGCCAGCAGCCTATTTAATACAGGGGGTGTTTTGGATGAGCAGTTCTTC.

The chain joins TRBV19 to TRBJ2-7; D is perhaps TRBD2 (5 bases). Trimming removed 0 bases at V and 1 base at J, with 7 bases between. This CDR3 has 14 residues. Germline V lookup: CDR1 LNHDA, CDR2 SQIVND (reference sequence). CDR3 DNA sequence: TGTGCCAGTAGTATAGATCGGGGATCCTACGAGCAGTACTTC. This translates into CASSIDRGSYEQYF.

The V gene is TRBV30, the J gene TRBJ2-1; tentative D call: TRBD1 (6 bases). The CDR3 is 11 residues long. In germline, CDR1 is GTSNPN, CDR2 SVGIG (reference sequence). With 8 bases removed from V and 5 bases from J, the gap between germline ends came to 10 bases. CDR3 nucleotides: TGTGCCGGGGGCCCGCACAATGAGCAGTTCTTC. Protein: CAGGPHNEQFF.

The chain employs TRBV7-8 and TRBJ2-6; no reliable D call. This CDR3 is built from 16 residues. Germline loops: CDR1 SGHVS, CDR2 FQNEAQ. Trimming took 7 bases from V and 2 from J, leaving 15 bases between them. The CDR3 reads CASTRNRDTGANVLTF. CDR3 coding DNA: TGTGCCAGCACCCGCAACCGAGACACTGGGGCCAACGTCCTGACTTTC.

This clonotype appeared a few times. The chain employs TRBV7-3 and TRBJ2-3, with 10 positions matching TRBD2. V was pared by 6 bases and J by 3 bases, with 6 bases of the junction left unmatched. The CDR3 is 15 residues long. CDR1 SGHTA and CDR2 FQGTGA come from the germline V gene. The CDR3 region is CASRLAGEATDTQYF. CDR3 in DNA: TGTGCCAGCAGGCTAGCGGGAGAGGCAACAGATACGCAGTATTTT. Using reference TRBV7-3 and TRBJ2-3 for the parts outside the CDR3, the full variable domain is GAGVSQTPSNKVTEKGKYVELRCDPISGHTALYWYRQSLGQGPEFLIYFQGTGAADDSGLPNDRFFAVRPEGSVSTLKIQRTERGDSAVYLCASRLAGEATDTQYFGPGTRLTVL.

The chain is built from TRBV6-1 and TRBJ2-7; possible D gene TRBD1, 5 bases. Germline CDR1 and CDR2: MNHNS and SASEGT. The germline V and J ends were trimmed by 3 bases and 0 bases, with 12 bases remaining between them. CDR3 length: 15 amino acids. CDR3 protein: CASSEELDTSYEQYF. DNA for the CDR3: TGTGCCAGCAGTGAGGAGCTGGACACCTCCTACGAGCAGTACTTC.

The chain couples TRBV18 to TRBJ2-7, with 9 bases that match TRBD2. The length of the CDR3 is 13 residues. V trimming: 6 bases; J trimming: 3 bases; junction bases outside the gene matches: 3. CDR1 KGHSH and CDR2 LQKENI come from the germline V gene. CDR3 loop: CASSKTSGYEQYF. In DNA, the CDR3 is TGTGCCAGCTCGAAGACTAGCGGCTACGAGCAGTACTTC.

This clonotype rates as medium-sized. The genes are TRBV6-2 or TRBV6-3 and TRBJ1-3; D is possibly TRBD1 (5 bases). Germline values: CDR1 MNHEY, CDR2 SVGEGT. The CDR3 totals 17 residues. Trimming cost V 5 bases and J 0 bases, with 17 bases left between them. CDR3 sequence (DNA): TGTGCCAGCAGTCCTCCGGGACGTAGAGTCTCTGGAAACACCATATATTTT. Translation gives CASSPPGRRVSGNTIYF.